This TCR beta chain was obtained from a study of T cell responses to AZD1222 COVID-19 vaccine. Study results and limitations: AZD1222 recipients seropositive at baseline numbered only 5 or 6.

With respect to this clone: What it recognizes is unknown.

Profiled with immunoSEQ multiplex PCR; TCRdb holds only in-frame clones, not every one. The sample records about 120,000 clones, 91% being singletons. CDR1 is LNHDA and CDR2 is SQIVND in the germline V gene (reference sequence). This CDR3 is built from 12 residues. V gave up 5 bases and J gave up 2 bases, with 6 bases separating them. The specimen was peripheral blood, collected on day 0 of AZD1222 vaccination. This TCR was recovered from an adult in good health. The chain recombines TRBV19 with TRBJ1-1; the D is unclear. CDR3 DNA: TGTGCCAGTAGTGAGCGCAACACTGAAGCTTTCTTT. Translating gives CASSERNTEAFF.